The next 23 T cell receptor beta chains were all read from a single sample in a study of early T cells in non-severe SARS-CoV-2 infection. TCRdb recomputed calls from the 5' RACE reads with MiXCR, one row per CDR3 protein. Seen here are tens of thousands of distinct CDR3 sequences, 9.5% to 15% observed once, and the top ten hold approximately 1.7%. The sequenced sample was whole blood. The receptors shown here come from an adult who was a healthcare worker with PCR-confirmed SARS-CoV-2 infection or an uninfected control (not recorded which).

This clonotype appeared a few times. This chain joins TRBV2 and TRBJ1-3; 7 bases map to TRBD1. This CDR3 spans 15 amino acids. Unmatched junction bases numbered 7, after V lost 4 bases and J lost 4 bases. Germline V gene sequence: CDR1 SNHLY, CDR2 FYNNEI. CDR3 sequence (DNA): TGTGCCAGCAGTGTTAGCAGGGGGAACGGAAACACCATATATTTT. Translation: CASSVSRGNGNTIYF. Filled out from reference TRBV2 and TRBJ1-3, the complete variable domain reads EPEVTQTPSHQVTQMGQEVILRCVPISNHLYFYWYRQILGQKVEFLVSFYNNEISEKSEIFDDQFSVERPDGSNFTLKIRSTKLEDSAMYFCASSVSRGNGNTIYFGEGSWLTVV.

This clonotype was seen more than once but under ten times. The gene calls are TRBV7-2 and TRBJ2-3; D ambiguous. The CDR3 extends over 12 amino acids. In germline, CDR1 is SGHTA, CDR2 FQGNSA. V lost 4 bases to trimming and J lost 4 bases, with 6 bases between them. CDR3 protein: CASSSHADTQYF. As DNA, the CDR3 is TGTGCCAGCAGCTCCCACGCAGATACGCAGTATTTT.

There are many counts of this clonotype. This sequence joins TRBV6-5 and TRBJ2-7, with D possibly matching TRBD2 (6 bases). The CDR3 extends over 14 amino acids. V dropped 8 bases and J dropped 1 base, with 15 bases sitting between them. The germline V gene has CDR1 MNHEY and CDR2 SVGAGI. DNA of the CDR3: TGTGCCAGCGGGGGGAAGTCCCGGTCCTACGAGCAGTACTTC. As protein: CASGGKSRSYEQYF.

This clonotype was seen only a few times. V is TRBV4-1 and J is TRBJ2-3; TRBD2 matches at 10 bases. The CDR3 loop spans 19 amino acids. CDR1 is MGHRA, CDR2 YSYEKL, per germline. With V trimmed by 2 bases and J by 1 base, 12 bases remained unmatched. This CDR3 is CASSQPRTLLAGGTDTQYF. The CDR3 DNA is TGCGCCAGCAGCCAACCCCGGACCCTCCTAGCGGGGGGCACAGATACGCAGTATTTT.

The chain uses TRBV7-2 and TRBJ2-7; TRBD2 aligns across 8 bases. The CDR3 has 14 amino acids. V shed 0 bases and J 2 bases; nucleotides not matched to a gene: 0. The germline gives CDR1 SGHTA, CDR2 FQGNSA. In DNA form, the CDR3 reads TGTGCCAGCAGCTTAGCCGGGGGGGCCTACGAGCAGTACTTC. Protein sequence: CASSLAGGAYEQYF.

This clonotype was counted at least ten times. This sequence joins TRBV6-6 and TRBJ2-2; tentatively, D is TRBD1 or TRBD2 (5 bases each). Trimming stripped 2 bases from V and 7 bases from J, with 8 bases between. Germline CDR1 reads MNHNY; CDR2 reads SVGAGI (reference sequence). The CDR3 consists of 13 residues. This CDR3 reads CASSYGGFGELFF. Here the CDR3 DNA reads TGTGCCAGCAGTTACGGGGGTTTCGGGGAGCTGTTTTTT.

CDR3 sequence: CASSEPLQARANEQFF. CDR3 nucleotides: TGTGCCAGCAGTGAACCCCTACAAGCCCGGGCGAATGAGCAGTTCTTC. This rearrangement joins TRBV6-1 to TRBJ2-1; D uncertain. The CDR3 sequence is 16 residues long. CDR1 is MNHNS and CDR2 is SASEGT in the germline V gene. Deletions cut 2 bases from V and 7 bases from J, with 18 bases between.

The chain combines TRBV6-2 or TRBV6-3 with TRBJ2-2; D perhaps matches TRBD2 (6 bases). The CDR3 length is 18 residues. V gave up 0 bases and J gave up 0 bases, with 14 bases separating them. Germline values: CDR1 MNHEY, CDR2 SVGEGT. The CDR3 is CASSYSQRRVTNTGELFF. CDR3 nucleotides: TGTGCCAGCAGTTACTCCCAGCGGAGGGTGACGAACACCGGGGAGCTGTTTTTT.

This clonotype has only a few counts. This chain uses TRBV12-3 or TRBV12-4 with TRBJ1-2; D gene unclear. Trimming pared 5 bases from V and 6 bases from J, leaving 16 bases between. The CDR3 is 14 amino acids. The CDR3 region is CASSPREVWNGYTF. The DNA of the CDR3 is TGTGCCAGCAGTCCAAGGGAGGTCTGGAATGGCTACACCTTC.

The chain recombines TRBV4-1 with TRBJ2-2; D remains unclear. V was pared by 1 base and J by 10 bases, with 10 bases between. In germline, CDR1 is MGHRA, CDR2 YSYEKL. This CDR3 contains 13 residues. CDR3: CASSQANGLELFF. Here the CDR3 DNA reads TGCGCCAGCAGCCAAGCTAATGGATTGGAGCTGTTTTTT.

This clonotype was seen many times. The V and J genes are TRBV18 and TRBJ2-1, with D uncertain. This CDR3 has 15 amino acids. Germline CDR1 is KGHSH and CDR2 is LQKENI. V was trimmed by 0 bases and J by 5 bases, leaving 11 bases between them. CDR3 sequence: CASSPPRVLDNEQFF. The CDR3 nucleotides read TGTGCCAGCTCACCACCACGCGTGTTAGACAATGAGCAGTTCTTC.

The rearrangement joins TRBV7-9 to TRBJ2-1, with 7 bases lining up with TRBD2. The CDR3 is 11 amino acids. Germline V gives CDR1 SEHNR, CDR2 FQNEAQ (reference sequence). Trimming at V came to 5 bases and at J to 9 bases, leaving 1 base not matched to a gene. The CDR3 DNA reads TGTGCCAGCAGCCGCGGGAGTGAGCAGTTCTTC. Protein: CASSRGSEQFF.

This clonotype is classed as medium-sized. CDR3 bases: TGTGCCAGCAGTATGGGACAGCTAGCCGGGGAGCTGTTTTTT. This gives the protein CASSMGQLAGELFF. V usage is TRBV27 and J usage is TRBJ2-2; TRBD1 matches at 7 bases. Germline-derived CDR1 and CDR2 are MNHEY and SMNVEV (reference sequence). The J segment lost 6 bases and the V segment lost 5 bases, leaving 6 bases of the junction unmatched. This CDR3 region has 14 residues.

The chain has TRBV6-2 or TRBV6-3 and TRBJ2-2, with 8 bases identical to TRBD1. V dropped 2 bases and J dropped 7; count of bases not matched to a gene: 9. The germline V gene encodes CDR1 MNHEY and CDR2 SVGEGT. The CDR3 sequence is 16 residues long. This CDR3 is CASSYPPGQVNGELFF. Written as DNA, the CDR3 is TGTGCCAGCAGTTACCCACCGGGACAGGTCAACGGGGAGCTGTTTTTT.

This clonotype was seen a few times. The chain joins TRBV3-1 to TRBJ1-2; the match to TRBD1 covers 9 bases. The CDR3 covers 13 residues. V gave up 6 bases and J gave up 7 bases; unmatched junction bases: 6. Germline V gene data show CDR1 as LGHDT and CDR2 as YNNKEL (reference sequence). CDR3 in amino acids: CASRQQGAAGYTF. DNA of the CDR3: TGTGCCAGCAGACAACAGGGGGCCGCTGGCTACACCTTC.

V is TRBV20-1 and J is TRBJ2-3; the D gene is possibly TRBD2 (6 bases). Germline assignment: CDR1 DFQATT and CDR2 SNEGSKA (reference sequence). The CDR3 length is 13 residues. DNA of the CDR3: TGCGCGTGCTGGTGGGAGGGCACAGATACGCAGTATTTT. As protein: CACWWEGTDTQYF.

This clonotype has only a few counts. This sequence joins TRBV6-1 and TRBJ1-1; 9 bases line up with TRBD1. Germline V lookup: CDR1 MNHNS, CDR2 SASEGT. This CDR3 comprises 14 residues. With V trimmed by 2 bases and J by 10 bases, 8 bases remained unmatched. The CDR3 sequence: CASSESGQGIRAFF. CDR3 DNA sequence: TGTGCCAGCAGTGAATCGGGACAGGGAATTCGAGCTTTCTTT.

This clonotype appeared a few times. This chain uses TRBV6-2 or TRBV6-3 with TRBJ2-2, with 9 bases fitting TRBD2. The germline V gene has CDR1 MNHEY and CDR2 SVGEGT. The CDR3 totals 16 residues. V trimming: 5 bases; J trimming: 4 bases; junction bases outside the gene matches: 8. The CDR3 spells CASSKASGEITGELFF. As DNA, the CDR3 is TGTGCCAGCAGTAAAGCTAGCGGGGAGATCACCGGGGAGCTGTTTTTT.

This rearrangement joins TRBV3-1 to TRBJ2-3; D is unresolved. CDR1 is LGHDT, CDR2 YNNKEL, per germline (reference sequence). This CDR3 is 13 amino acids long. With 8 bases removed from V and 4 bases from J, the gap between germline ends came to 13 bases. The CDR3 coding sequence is TGTGCCAGCTGGACCGCTACGGCAGATACGCAGTATTTT. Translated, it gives CASWTATADTQYF.

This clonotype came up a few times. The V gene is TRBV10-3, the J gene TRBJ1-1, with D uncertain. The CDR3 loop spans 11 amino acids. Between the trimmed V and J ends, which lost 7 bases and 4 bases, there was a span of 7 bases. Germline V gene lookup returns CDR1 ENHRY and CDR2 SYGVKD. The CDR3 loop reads CAIIDGTEAFF. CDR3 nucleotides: TGTGCCATCATCGACGGCACTGAAGCTTTCTTT.

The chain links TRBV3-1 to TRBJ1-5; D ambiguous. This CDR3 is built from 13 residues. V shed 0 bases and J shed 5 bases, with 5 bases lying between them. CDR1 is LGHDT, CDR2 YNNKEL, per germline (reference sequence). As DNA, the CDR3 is TGTGCCAGCAGCCAAGACCTTGATCAGCCCCAGCATTTT. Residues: CASSQDLDQPQHF.

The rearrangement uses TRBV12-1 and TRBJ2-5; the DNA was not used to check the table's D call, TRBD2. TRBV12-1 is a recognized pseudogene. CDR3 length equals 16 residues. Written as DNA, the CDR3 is TGTGCCAGCAGCTTTAAGCGGCTAGCGGGCCAAGAGACCCAGTACTTC. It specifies CASSFKRLAGQETQYF.

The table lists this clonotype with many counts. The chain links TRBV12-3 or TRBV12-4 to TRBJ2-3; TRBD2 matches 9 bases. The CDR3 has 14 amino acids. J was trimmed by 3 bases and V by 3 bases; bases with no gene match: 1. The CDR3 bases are TGTGCCAGCAGTTTGAGCGGGGGGACAGATACGCAGTATTTT. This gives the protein CASSLSGGTDTQYF.